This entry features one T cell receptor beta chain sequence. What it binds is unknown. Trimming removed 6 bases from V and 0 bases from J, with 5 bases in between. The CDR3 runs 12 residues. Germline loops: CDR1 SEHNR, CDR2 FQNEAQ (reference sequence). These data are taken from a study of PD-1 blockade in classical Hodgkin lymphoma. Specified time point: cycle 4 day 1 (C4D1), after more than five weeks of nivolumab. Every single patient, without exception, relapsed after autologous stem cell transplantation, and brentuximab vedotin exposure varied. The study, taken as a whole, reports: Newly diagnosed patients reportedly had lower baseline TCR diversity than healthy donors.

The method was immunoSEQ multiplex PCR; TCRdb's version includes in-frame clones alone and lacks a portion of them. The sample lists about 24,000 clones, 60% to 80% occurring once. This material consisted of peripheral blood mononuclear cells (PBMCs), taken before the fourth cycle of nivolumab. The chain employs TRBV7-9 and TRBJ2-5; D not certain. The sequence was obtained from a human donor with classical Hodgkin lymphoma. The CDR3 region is CASRVNQETQYF. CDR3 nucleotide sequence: TGTGCCAGCAGGGTAAACCAAGAGACCCAGTACTTC.